This T cell receptor beta chain stems from a study of T-cell reconstitution after alpha-beta-depleted transplantation in children. Concerning this clonotype: Its antigen is unknown.

Preparation of the TCRbeta library involved a method that used unique molecular identifiers. TCRdb reprocessed the PCR reads with MiXCR, giving one entry per CDR3 protein. The table records approximately 47,000 distinct CDR3 sequences, 52% of them present only once. Study results and limitations: About two months after transplant, alpha-beta T cells reportedly came from several hundred expanded graft clones. Recipient T cells and thymic progenitors that survived were the source of the high TCRbeta diversity seen at day 60 in some patients.

This CDR3 comprises 14 residues. Trimming took 0 bases from V and 6 from J; bases not matched to a gene: 5. CDR1 and CDR2 from the germline V gene are SGHRS and YFSETQ. The receptor was derived from a boy under two years old with SCID, due to receive a stem cell transplant. The sequencing used peripheral blood, collected before TCRalphabeta/CD19-depleted stem cell transplant. The rearrangement joins TRBV5-1 to TRBJ2-7; 8 positions match TRBD1. This chain's CDR3 is CASSLGTGSSEQYF. The CDR3 bases are TGCGCCAGCAGCTTGGGGACAGGGAGTTCCGAGCAGTACTTC.